The entry that follows covers one T cell receptor (beta chain) sequence. The antigen remains undetermined. These data belong to a study of immune evolution from preneoplasia to lung adenocarcinoma. Broader study findings: Later-stage lesions appeared to have more T cells, more diversity, less clonality.

TCRdb's table, derived via immunoSEQ multiplex PCR, lists solely in-frame clones and lacks some. The sample shows some 21,000 clones, roughly 75% of them seen only once. Per the germline V gene, CDR1 is SGHRS and CDR2 is YFSETQ. The ends lost 1 base at V and 5 bases at J; junction bases unmatched: 9. There are 17 residues in the CDR3. The origin of this receptor is a person between 60 and 69 years old with lung adenocarcinoma. Sequenced: FFPE invasive lung adenocarcinoma tissue. The rearrangement links TRBV5-1 to TRBJ2-2; TRBD2 matches 9 bases. The DNA of the CDR3 is TGCGCCAGCAGCTTGTACCCAGCGGGAGGAAGTACCGGGGAGCTGTTTTTT. Amino acids: CASSLYPAGGSTGELFF.